The T cell receptor beta chain under discussion was sequenced for a study of T-cell memory formation after mild COVID-19. Study-wide findings and caveats: CD4+ contracting clones were mainly CM and EM; CD8+ ones, EMRA. The appearance of some responding clones in pre-infection memory suggested that cross-reactive memory joined.

To note about this clonotype: Its antigen remains unidentified.

The CDR3 runs 16 residues. Germline CDR1 is LNHNV and CDR2 is YYDKDF (reference sequence). The J segment lost 3 bases and the V segment lost 2 bases, leaving 4 bases of the junction unmatched. TCRdb re-called the 5' RACE reads with MiXCR, one entry per CDR3 protein. This table has around 340,000 distinct CDR3 sequences, roughly an eighth appearing once. Source material: PBMCs or a T cell subset sorted from them (not recorded which). This sequence joins TRBV15 and TRBJ2-1; 10 nucleotides align to TRBD1. This sequence originates from a man aged 18 to 35 who had mild COVID-19 (a few samples of this study predate the infection). Cell type and time point are not known. As DNA, the CDR3 is TGTGCCACCAGCAGATCGAGGACAGGGGGCTACAATGAGCAGTTCTTC. Translating gives CATSRSRTGGYNEQFF.